This T cell receptor beta chain was recovered during a study of T cell repertoires in cytomegalovirus infection. Whole-study results and caveats: The response measured ex vivo was dominated by TCR beta clonotypes (HLA-C-restricted and CMV-specific).

With respect to this clonotype: Its antigen is not known.

Via MiXCR, TCRdb re-called the reads, giving one row per CDR3 protein. This table has around 710,000 distinct CDR3 sequences, almost 30% appearing once. V shed 5 bases and J shed 6 bases, with 14 bases lying between them. Germline assignment: CDR1 SEHNR and CDR2 FQNEAQ (reference sequence). The CDR3 is made up of 14 amino acids. The rearrangement joins TRBV7-9 to TRBJ2-1, with a possible D match to TRBD2 (6 bases). The TCR was taken from a human donor in good health (CMV status not recorded). Some clones in this sample may be carry-over from other donors' samples. The specimen was cultured CD8+ T cells from PBMCs, collected from culture after CMV antigen stimulation. The CDR3 nucleotides are TGTGCCAGCAGCGTCCGGGACTTCCTCAATGAGCAGTTCTTC. Translation: CASSVRDFLNEQFF.